The entry that follows covers one T cell receptor beta chain sequence. The antigen is undetermined. This entry comes from a study of cytomegalovirus exposure and HLA in healthy donors. Study-level points and caveats: A later analysis found that most CMV-associated TCR beta chains appeared HLA-restricted. It emerged from a later analysis that several of the most significant clusters appeared to be linked to common viral pathogens. The study put about 180 TCR beta chains on its list as cytomegalovirus-associated.

CDR1 MNHNS and CDR2 SASEGT come from the germline V gene. This CDR3 has 15 amino acids. Trimming left V 3 bases short and J 3 bases short, with 11 bases between. The PCR was carried out with 60 Vbeta primers and 13 Jbeta primers. This table comes from immunoSEQ multiplex PCR, and its TCRdb copy is limited to in-frame clones, with some not included. The sample lists a few hundred thousand clones; roughly 80% were seen once. The specimen was PBMCs. The V call is TRBV6-1, the J call TRBJ1-4; maybe TRBD1 (5 bases). The clonotype originates from a man younger than 40 in good health and CMV-seronegative. The CDR3 loop is CASSEAGLSNEKLFF. In DNA, the CDR3 is TGTGCCAGCAGTGAGGCGGGACTCTCTAATGAAAAACTGTTTTTT.